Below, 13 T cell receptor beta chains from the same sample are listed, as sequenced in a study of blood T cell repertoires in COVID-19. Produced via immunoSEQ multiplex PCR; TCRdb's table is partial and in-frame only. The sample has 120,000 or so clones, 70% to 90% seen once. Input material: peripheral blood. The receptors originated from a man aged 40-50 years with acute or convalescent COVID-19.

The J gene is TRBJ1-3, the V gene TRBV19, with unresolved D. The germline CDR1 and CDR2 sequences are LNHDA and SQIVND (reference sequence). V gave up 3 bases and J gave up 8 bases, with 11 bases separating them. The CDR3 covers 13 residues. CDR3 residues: CASSIFWGDTIYF. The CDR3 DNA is TGTGCCAGTAGTATCTTTTGGGGAGACACCATATATTTT.

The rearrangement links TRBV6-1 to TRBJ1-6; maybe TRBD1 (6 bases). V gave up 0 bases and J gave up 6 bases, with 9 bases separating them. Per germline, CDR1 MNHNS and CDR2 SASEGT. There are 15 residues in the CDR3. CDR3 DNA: TGTGCCAGCAGTGAAGCGACAGGAGGTAATTCACCCCTCCACTTT. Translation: CASSEATGGNSPLHF.

Here the CDR3 DNA reads TGTGCCAGCAGCTTAGTCCTCGCAACTAGCGGGACTTACAATGAGCAGTTCTTC. It yields the protein CASSLVLATSGTYNEQFF. The genes are TRBV7-6 and TRBJ2-1; 10 positions agree with TRBD2. V lost 1 base, J lost 4 bases, and 10 bases stayed unmatched. The CDR3 length is 18 residues. Germline assignment: CDR1 SGHVS and CDR2 FNYEAQ.

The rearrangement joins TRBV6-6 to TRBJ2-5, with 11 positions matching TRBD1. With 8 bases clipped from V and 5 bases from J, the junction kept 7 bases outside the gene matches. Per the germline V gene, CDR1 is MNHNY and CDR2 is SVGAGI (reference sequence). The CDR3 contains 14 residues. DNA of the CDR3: TGTGCCAGCTTAAGGACAGGGGGCTATGAGACCCAGTACTTC. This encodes CASLRTGGYETQYF.

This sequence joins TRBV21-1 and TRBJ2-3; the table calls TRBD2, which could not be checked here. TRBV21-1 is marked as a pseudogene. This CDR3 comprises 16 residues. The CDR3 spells CASSKRGHHSSDTQYF. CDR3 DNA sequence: TGTGCCAGCAGCAAACGGGGTCACCACTCTTCAGATACGCAGTATTTT.

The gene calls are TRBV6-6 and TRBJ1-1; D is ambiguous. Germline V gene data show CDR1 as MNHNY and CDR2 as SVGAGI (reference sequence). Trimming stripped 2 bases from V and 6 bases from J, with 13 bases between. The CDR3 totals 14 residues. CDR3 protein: CASSYETRAPEAFF. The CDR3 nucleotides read TGTGCCAGCAGTTACGAGACACGAGCTCCTGAAGCTTTCTTT.

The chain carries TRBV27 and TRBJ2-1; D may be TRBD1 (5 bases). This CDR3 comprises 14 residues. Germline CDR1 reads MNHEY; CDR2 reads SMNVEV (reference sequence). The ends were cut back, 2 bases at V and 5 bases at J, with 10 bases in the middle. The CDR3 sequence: CASSLLTGHNEQFF. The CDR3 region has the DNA TGTGCCAGCAGTTTACTAACAGGCCACAATGAGCAGTTCTTC.

The CDR3 here is CASSPPTGFPDTQYF. CDR3 coding DNA: TGTGCCAGCAGCCCCCCGACAGGGTTCCCAGATACGCAGTATTTT. This rearrangement joins TRBV7-9 to TRBJ2-3; 7 bases are a match to TRBD1. The CDR3 runs to 15 residues. Germline trimming cut 5 bases from V and 4 bases from J; bases unmatched to any gene: 9. The V gene's germline CDR1 is SEHNR and CDR2 FQNEAQ (reference sequence).

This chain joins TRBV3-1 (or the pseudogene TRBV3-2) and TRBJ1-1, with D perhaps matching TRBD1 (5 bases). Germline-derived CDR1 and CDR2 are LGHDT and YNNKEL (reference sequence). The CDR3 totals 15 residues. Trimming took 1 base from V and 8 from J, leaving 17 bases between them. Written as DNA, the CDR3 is TGTGCCAGCAGCCAAGGAATATCCGGGAGGACAGAAGCTTTCTTT. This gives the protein CASSQGISGRTEAFF.

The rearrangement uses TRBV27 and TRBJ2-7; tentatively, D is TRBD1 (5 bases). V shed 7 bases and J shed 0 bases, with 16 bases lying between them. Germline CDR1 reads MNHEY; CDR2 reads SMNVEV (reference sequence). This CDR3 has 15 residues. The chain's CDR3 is CASMAGQGLSYEQYF. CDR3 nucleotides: TGTGCCAGCATGGCCGGGCAGGGCCTCTCCTACGAGCAGTACTTC.

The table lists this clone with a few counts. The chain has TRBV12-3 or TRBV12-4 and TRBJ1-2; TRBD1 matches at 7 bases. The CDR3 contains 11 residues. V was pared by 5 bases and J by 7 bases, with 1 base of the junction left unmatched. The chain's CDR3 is CASSPGGGYTF. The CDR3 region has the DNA TGTGCCAGCAGTCCAGGGGGTGGCTACACCTTC.

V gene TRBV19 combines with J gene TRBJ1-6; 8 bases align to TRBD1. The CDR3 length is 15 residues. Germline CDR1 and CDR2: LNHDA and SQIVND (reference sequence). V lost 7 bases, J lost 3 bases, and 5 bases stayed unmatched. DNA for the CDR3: TGTGCCAGTACCAAGGACAGGGTCTATAATTCACCCCTCCACTTT. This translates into CASTKDRVYNSPLHF.

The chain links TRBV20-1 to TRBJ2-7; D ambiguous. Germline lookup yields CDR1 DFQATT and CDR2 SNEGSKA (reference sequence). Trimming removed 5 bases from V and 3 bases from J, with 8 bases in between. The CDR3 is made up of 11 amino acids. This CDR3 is CSAASFYEQYF. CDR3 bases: TGCAGTGCTGCCAGTTTCTACGAGCAGTACTTC.